The following is a T cell receptor (beta chain) sequence with its context. Its target antigen remains unknown. Nothing much larger sits one base from this clone, and base qualities are not available. The library was produced with 5' RACE. Sequencing instrument: Illumina HiSeq 2500. A second PCR of about 6 to 11 cycles was performed with a sample-barcoded 5' primer and a J-beta primer mix. Each TCR beta cDNA molecule received a unique molecular identifier from a template-switch 5' adaptor carrying 12 random nucleotides. Each sample yielded at least 3 million CDR3-containing paired-end reads. All of the RNA was converted into first-strand cDNA using the Mint cDNA synthesis kit, with a TRBC-specific oligonucleotide serving as the primer. All cDNA was treated with uracil-DNA glycosylase and then went through a first 18-cycle PCR with the universal primers M1SS and BC2_uni_R. The original pipeline was this. For normalization, 1 million high-quality reads, each with a distinct molecular identifier, were randomly selected from each sample. Instead of being binned into consensus sequences, reads with shared molecular identifiers were discarded. MiTCR, with a Q25 quality threshold and the strictest error-elimination algorithm, was used for CDR3 identification, clonotype clustering and error correction. A nonparametric unseen species model with Euler transformation was used to estimate a lower bound on total TCR beta diversity. TCRdb trimmed the raw reads at Q25, called clones with MiXCR and kept productive beta chains. Duplicate CDR3 protein sequences are folded into a single record with the most common DNA and genes. The V and J calls were not made by the authors but by TCRdb's processing. Across this sample there are just over 1 million distinct CDR3 sequences, with more than 40% seen only once. The ten largest clones represent 18% of the sample.

This entry belongs to a study of blood T cells in healthy people across ages (dated by TCRdb to the mid-2010s). Background on the whole study: Template switching captured roughly one uniquely barcoded TCR beta cDNA molecule per two T cells in model experiments. Using deep sequencing normalized with unique cDNA molecular identifiers, the study measured how TCR beta repertoire diversity changes with age. Donors were grouped into four age groups: young (average roughly 16 years), middle-aged (about 38), aged (around 66) and long-lived (approximately 82). To avoid experimental bias, donors of different ages were spread randomly across the sequencing lanes. The study analyzed two additional independent replicas of 1 million unique cDNA reads from the same blood draw for two donors, one aged 18 to 30 and one aged 80 or older.

Study-level results and caveats: Estimates of total diversity based on one million sequenced T cells were regarded as lower bounds and as underestimates. Compared with the aged group, the long-lived group had more naive CD4+ T cells, fewer expanded clones and increased TCR diversity, suggesting age selection. Since profiling was done on bulk unsorted PBMCs, naive and antigen-experienced compartments could not be conclusively compared. Because donor CMV infection status was unknown, age-related changes in expanded clonotypes were potentially confounded. Observed TCR beta diversity correlated strongly with the percentage of naive T cells measured by flow cytometry. Observed TCR beta diversity per million T cells fell roughly linearly with age, and a significant reduction was already apparent by age roughly 40.

Systemically healthy Caucasian individuals from Russia, some 38 in total and aged about 6 to 90 years, were included as donors. About 9.8 milliliters of peripheral blood were drawn from each donor into EDTA-treated Vacutainer tubes. Ficoll-Paque density-gradient centrifugation was used to isolate PBMCs, with at least 6.5 million per sample. Trizol reagent was used to extract total RNA from PBMCs, with at least 6 micrograms per sample. For every donor, an aliquot of PBMCs went through flow cytometry to measure the percentages of naive CD45RAhigh/CD27high T cells. The receptor's source is a woman aged 60 to 75 in good health. Sequenced sample: blood.

The CDR3 amino acid sequence is: CASSLRPPVLDEQYF. The sequenced DNA: TGTGCCAGCAGCTTAAGGCCCCCAGTTTTGGACGAGCAGTACTTC. The chain employs TRBV7-2 and TRBJ2-4; the D segment cannot be called with confidence. The J call is in doubt because the DNA end fits TRBJ2-7 better. CDR1 and CDR2 were assigned from the germline V gene as SGHTA and FQGNSA. Including cysteine and phenylalanine, the CDR3 has 15 amino acids. CDR3 DNA is the only sequence kept; it has 45 bases, read in frame from the first base.